This is a list of T cell receptor beta chains from one sample in a study of Graves' ophthalmopathy and Graves' hyperthyroidism. MiXCR, run by TCRdb on the multiplex PCR reads, gives a single entry per CDR3 protein. Of about 740,000 distinct CDR3 sequences listed, roughly 40% are singletons. Sequenced sample: peripheral blood. These receptors were obtained from an adult man with Graves' ophthalmopathy. CDR3s include the opening cysteine and the closing phenylalanine or tryptophan. Fields, in order: clone size, D gene, V gene, J gene, CDR3 DNA, CDR3 protein. D genes are given only for firm matches. Only part of the rows carry a size: once, few, many, or a class if the clone is expanded.

>.|.|TRBV11-1|TRBJ2-2
TGTGCCAGCAGCGCGACAGGGAGGTCCGGGGAGCTGTTTTTT
CASSATGRSGELFF
>.|TRBD1|TRBV20-1|TRBJ2-2
TGCAGTGCCGCGCTGGGACAGGAGGGGGAGCTGTTTTTT
CSAALGQEGELFF
>many|.|TRBV7-2|TRBJ1-1
TGTGCCAGCAGCTTAACCTTCGGTGGCACTGAAGCTTTCTTT
CASSLTFGGTEAFF
>.|TRBD1|TRBV5-1|TRBJ1-1
TGCGCCAGCAGCAGAGGGACAGGGTTGTCCACTGAGGCTTTCTTT
CASSRGTGLSTEAFF
>.|.|TRBV7-9|TRBJ2-7
TGTGCCAGCAGCTTAATTAGACAGGCTCGAACCCCCTACGAGCAGTACTTC
CASSLIRQARTPYEQYF
>many|.|TRBV10-3|TRBJ1-1
TGTGCCATCACCCAGCTTGGGATTGGCACTGAAGCTTTCTTT
CAITQLGIGTEAFF
>many|.|TRBV5-1|TRBJ1-2
TGCGCCAGCAGCGCCTCAGGGGACTATGGCTACACCTTC
CASSASGDYGYTF
>many|.|TRBV10-3|TRBJ2-2
TGTGCCATCAGTGAAGTGAACACCGGGGAGCTGTTTTTT
CAISEVNTGELFF
>few|.|TRBV9|TRBJ1-1
TGTGCCAGCAGCGTAGGGGGGGCGGAGGGCACTGAAGCTTTCTTT
CASSVGGAEGTEAFF
>many|.|TRBV15|TRBJ2-6
TGTGCCACCAGCAGGGTTGGAGGGGGCGACGACAATGGTGTCCTGACTTTC
CATSRVGGGDDNGVLTF
>.|TRBD1|TRBV10-2|TRBJ1-5
TGTGCCAGCAGTTCCTATACGTCAGGGGGCGTGGGTACGCAGCCCCAGCATTTT
CASSSYTSGGVGTQPQHF
>few|.|TRBV6-5|TRBJ1-6
TGTGCCAGCAGTTACATCGCGGCAGGGGCTAATTCACCCCTCCACTTT
CASSYIAAGANSPLHF
>few|.|TRBV2|TRBJ2-7
TGTGCCAGCAGTGATATTGAGGGGACACGGGCCCTCCTTCAAGAGCAGTACTTC
CASSDIEGTRALLQEQYF
>many|.|TRBV2|TRBJ2-7
TGTGCCAGCATTGGTACGATCCCCTACGAGCAGTACTTC
CASIGTIPYEQYF
>.|.|TRBV5-1|TRBJ1-2
TGCGCCAGCAGCCAAACGGCGGGCGCAGGTTATGGCTACACCTTC
CASSQTAGAGYGYTF
>.|.|TRBV7-6|TRBJ2-1
TGTGCCAGCAGCTTTTTTGACACTCTGGGGAATGAGCAGTTCTTC
CASSFFDTLGNEQFF
>few|.|TRBV20-1|TRBJ2-5
TGCAGTGCTAGAGATCTCCCTTGGAAGAGCAGGGTGGAGACCCAGTACTTC
CSARDLPWKSRVETQYF
>few|TRBD2|TRBV20-1|TRBJ2-7
TGCAGTGCTAGATCGTTAGGACTAGCGGGAGACGAGCAGTACTTC
CSARSLGLAGDEQYF
>few|.|TRBV10-3|TRBJ1-2
TGTGCCTCGACGACCGGGCCACGGGGTGGCTACACCTTC
CASTTGPRGGYTF
>.|TRBD2|TRBV25-1|TRBJ2-2
TGTGCCAGCAGCCAAGGTACAGCGGGAGAGACCGGGGAGCTGTTTTTT
CASSQGTAGETGELFF
>.|TRBD1|TRBV6-6|TRBJ2-5
TGTGCCAGCAGTTACCTAGGACAGGAGAAAGAGACCCAGTACTTC
CASSYLGQEKETQYF
>many|TRBD1|TRBV10-3|TRBJ1-2
TGTGCCATCAGCTCAGGGGGCATCACCTATGGCTACACCTTC
CAISSGGITYGYTF
>many|TRBD1|TRBV25-1|TRBJ1-1
TGTGCCAGCAGTGAGACAGGGGCCGTGAACACTGAAGCTTTCTTT
CASSETGAVNTEAFF
>few|.|TRBV12-3/TRBV12-4|TRBJ1-5
TGTGCCAGCAGTTTCCGACAGGCAAGCAATCAGCCCCAGCATTTT
CASSFRQASNQPQHF
>.|.|TRBV7-2|TRBJ1-1
TGTGCCAGCAGCTTCGGTCGGACCTCTGAAGCTTTCTTT
CASSFGRTSEAFF
>few|.|TRBV2|TRBJ1-1
TGTGCCAGCAGCCACGGGGGAGCAGGGACGAACACTGAAGCTTTCTTT
CASSHGGAGTNTEAFF
>once|.|TRBV20-1|TRBJ2-3
TGCAGTGCCACCGGGGAGCATCGCACAGATACGCAGTATTTT
CSATGEHRTDTQYF
>many|.|TRBV19|TRBJ1-5
TGTGCCAGTACCCCACGTGGTGGGAGTCAGCCCCAGCATTTT
CASTPRGGSQPQHF
>many|.|TRBV7-7|TRBJ1-4
TGTGCCAGCAGCTCGCATTCAGGGGAAAAACTGTTTTTT
CASSSHSGEKLFF
>few|TRBD1|TRBV14|TRBJ1-4
TGCGCCAGCAGCCAGGGGGCAGGGGAGGACGAAAAACTGTTTTTT
CASSQGAGEDEKLFF
>many|TRBD1|TRBV7-2|TRBJ1-2
TGTGCCAGCAGCCCGACAGGGTACTATGGCTACACCTTC
CASSPTGYYGYTF
>many|.|TRBV7-9|TRBJ2-5
TGTGCCAGCAGCTTTGATGCGGTACGCGGGACCCAGTACTTC
CASSFDAVRGTQYF
>few|TRBD1|TRBV7-9|TRBJ1-2
TGTGCCAGCAGCATGGGACAGCTTAACTATGGCTACACCTTC
CASSMGQLNYGYTF
>.|.|TRBV20-1|TRBJ2-7
TGCAGTGCTAGCCGACAGGGAGGCGAGCAGTACTTC
CSASRQGGEQYF
>.|TRBD1|TRBV25-1|TRBJ2-2
TGTGCCTGGAGTACGGGACAGGGATACACCGGGGAGCTGTTTTTT
CAWSTGQGYTGELFF
>.|.|TRBV10-3|TRBJ1-4
TGTGCCAGCAGTTTAGAGGGGAAGGCTAATGAAAAACTGTTTTTT
CASSLEGKANEKLFF
>.|TRBD1|TRBV29-1|TRBJ2-2
TGCAGCGCCATCGGGGCAGGGGGAACCGGGGAGCTGTTTTTT
CSAIGAGGTGELFF
>many|.|TRBV25-1|TRBJ2-2
TGTGCCAGCAGCGCGGGACACAAACTAGTGCTGAACACCGGGGAGCTGTTTTTT
CASSAGHKLVLNTGELFF
>.|TRBD1|TRBV2|TRBJ1-3
TGTGCCAGCAGTGAAAGGAACAGGGGGTATTCTTCAGGAAACACCATATATTTT
CASSERNRGYSSGNTIYF
>.|.|TRBV7-3|TRBJ2-7
TGTGCTCAGGAGCGAGACTACGAGCAGTACTTC
CAQERDYEQYF
>.|.|TRBV20-1|TRBJ2-3
TGCAGTTCTGGAGGGGCGGGCCTCACAGATACGCAGTATTTT
CSSGGAGLTDTQYF
>few|.|TRBV7-2|TRBJ2-2
TGTGCCAGCACCCCCACGACTGCGCGGTTCACCGGGGAGCTGTTTTTT
CASTPTTARFTGELFF
>.|.|TRBV29-1|TRBJ2-5
TGCAGCAGTCTTCAGGGAGAGACCCAGTACTTC
CSSLQGETQYF
>many|.|TRBV29-1|TRBJ1-1
TGCAGCGGTGGGGAAGCAGGGGTCACTGAAGCTTTCTTT
CSGGEAGVTEAFF
>.|.|TRBV7-9|TRBJ1-5
TGTGCCAGCAGCTTAATAACAGGGAGCCCCAATCAGCCCCAGCATTTT
CASSLITGSPNQPQHF
>few|.|TRBV10-3|TRBJ2-7
TGTGCCAGCAGTCCCCGGGACGAGACCTACGAGCAGTACTTC
CASSPRDETYEQYF
>many|.|TRBV15|TRBJ1-1
TGTGCCACCAGCTCCGGGCCCGAGGGGTGGACTGAAGCTTTCTTT
CATSSGPEGWTEAFF
>.|TRBD1|TRBV24-1|TRBJ2-7
TGTGCCACCAGTGACCCAGGGACAGGGGGCGAGCAGTACTTC
CATSDPGTGGEQYF
>few|TRBD1|TRBV5-6|TRBJ2-5
TGTGCCAGCAGCTCTATTTGGGACAGCTCGACGGAGACCCAGTACTTC
CASSSIWDSSTETQYF
>.|.|TRBV24-1|TRBJ2-5
TGTGCCACCAGTGGCTACCGGGGAGAGACCCAGTACTTC
CATSGYRGETQYF
>.|TRBD2|TRBV20-1|TRBJ2-7
TGCAGTGCTAGACCAAGCGGGGGACTCTCCTACGAGCAGTACTTC
CSARPSGGLSYEQYF
>.|TRBD1|TRBV19|TRBJ2-7
TGTGCCAGTAGGGGCAGGGGGACCTACGAGCAGTACTTC
CASRGRGTYEQYF
>many|.|TRBV7-2|TRBJ2-5
TGTGCCAGCAGCCATGACGGGTTTAAGAGGGAGACCCAGTACTTC
CASSHDGFKRETQYF
>few|TRBD1|TRBV10-3|TRBJ2-2
TGTGCCATCAGTGGGGGACAGTACACCGGGGAGCTGTTTTTT
CAISGGQYTGELFF
>many|TRBD1|TRBV7-9|TRBJ1-2
TGTGCCAGCAGCGGGGACAGGGGAGATGGCTACACCTTC
CASSGDRGDGYTF
>many|.|TRBV5-6|TRBJ2-5
TGTGCCAGCAACGGGATCGCGAAGTGGGAGACCCAGTACTTC
CASNGIAKWETQYF
>.|.|TRBV25-1|TRBJ2-2
TGTGCCAGCAGCCAAGATTGGTCTACGGCTTTCCCCGGGGAGCTGTTTTTT
CASSQDWSTAFPGELFF
>.|.|TRBV10-3|TRBJ2-7
TGTGCCATCAGCTATATCGGACAGAGCTCCTACGAGCAGTACTTC
CAISYIGQSSYEQYF